These T cell receptor beta chains were read from a single sample in a study of blood T cell repertoires in COVID-19. Only in-frame clones appear in the TCRdb table, and some are missing; sequencing was by immunoSEQ multiplex PCR. The table includes about 190,000 clones, around 88% detected once. The sequenced material came from peripheral blood. These receptors all come from a woman younger than 45 with acute or convalescent COVID-19. The CDR3 runs from the conserved cysteine through the conserved F or W. The order of the fields is CDR3 protein, CDR3 DNA, D gene, clone size, J gene, V gene. A D gene is named only where the DNA matches it firmly. Clone size appears in some rows only: once, few, many, or a class for an expanded clone.

CDR3: CASSRRGGTEAFF
DNA: TGTGCCAGCAGTCGAAGGGGAGGGACTGAAGCTTTCTTT
D: NA
size: NA
J: TRBJ1-1
V: TRBV6-5

CDR3: CASSFPGFFGGYTF
DNA: TGTGCCAGCAGCTTTCCAGGGTTCTTTGGTGGCTACACCTTC
D: NA
size: NA
J: TRBJ1-2
V: TRBV7-2

CDR3: CASSQDRSYGYTF
DNA: TGTGCCAGCAGCCAAGACAGATCCTATGGCTACACCTTC
D: NA
size: NA
J: TRBJ1-2
V: TRBV3-1/TRBV3-2

CDR3: CAFSGQGADTQYF
DNA: TGTGCCTTTTCCGGACAGGGCGCAGATACGCAGTATTTT
D: TRBD1
size: NA
J: TRBJ2-3
V: TRBV30

CDR3: CASRILNTEAFF
DNA: TGTGCCAGCAGAATCTTGAACACTGAAGCTTTCTTT
D: NA
size: NA
J: TRBJ1-1
V: TRBV6-6

CDR3: CASSSRDSNQPQHF
DNA: TGTGCCAGCAGCTCCCGGGATAGCAATCAGCCCCAGCATTTT
D: NA
size: NA
J: TRBJ1-5
V: TRBV5-4

CDR3: CASGTDSNQPQHF
DNA: TGTGCCAGCGGGACAGATAGCAATCAGCCCCAGCATTTT
D: TRBD1
size: NA
J: TRBJ1-5
V: TRBV2

CDR3: CATAGTGWDEQYF
DNA: TGTGCCACCGCGGGGACAGGCTGGGACGAGCAGTACTTC
D: TRBD1
size: NA
J: TRBJ2-7
V: TRBV7-9

CDR3: CASSTREGTDTQYF
DNA: TGTGCCAGCAGCACCCGAGAGGGCACAGATACGCAGTATTTT
D: NA
size: NA
J: TRBJ2-3
V: TRBV7-8

CDR3: CASSGTSQETQYF
DNA: TGTGCCAGTAGCGGGACTAGCCAAGAGACCCAGTACTTC
D: TRBD2
size: NA
J: TRBJ2-5
V: TRBV19

CDR3: CASSSGPGQAFYEQYF
DNA: TGTGCCAGCAGTTCAGGACCGGGACAGGCCTTCTACGAGCAGTACTTC
D: TRBD1
size: NA
J: TRBJ2-7
V: TRBV27

CDR3: CASRKTGTALHEQYF
DNA: TGTGCCAGCAGGAAAACAGGGACGGCACTACACGAGCAGTACTTC
D: NA
size: NA
J: TRBJ2-7
V: TRBV28

CDR3: CASSAGVAKLFF
DNA: TGTGCCAGCAGTGCAGGGGTTGCAAAACTGTTTTTT
D: NA
size: NA
J: TRBJ1-4
V: TRBV25-1

CDR3: CAISEPGKGYGYTF
DNA: TGTGCCATCAGTGAGCCAGGGAAAGGCTATGGCTACACCTTC
D: NA
size: NA
J: TRBJ1-2
V: TRBV10-3

CDR3: CASSPRTGEEGYTF
DNA: TGTGCCAGCAGCCCTAGGACAGGGGAGGAGGGCTACACCTTC
D: TRBD1
size: NA
J: TRBJ1-2
V: TRBV9

CDR3: CASSVPTGTMNTEAFF
DNA: TGCGCCAGCAGCGTGCCGACAGGGACCATGAACACTGAAGCTTTCTTT
D: TRBD1
size: NA
J: TRBJ1-1
V: TRBV5-1

CDR3: CASSFVLADTGELFF
DNA: TGTGCCAGCAGCTTTGTACTAGCCGACACCGGGGAGCTGTTTTTT
D: NA
size: once
J: TRBJ2-2
V: TRBV7-9

CDR3: CASSQGGKPYNEQFF
DNA: TGTGCCAGCTCCCAGGGGGGAAAGCCCTACAATGAGCAGTTCTTC
D: NA
size: NA
J: TRBJ2-1
V: TRBV6-5

CDR3: CAIPGSEYEQYF
DNA: TGTGCCATCCCAGGGTCCGAGTACGAGCAGTACTTC
D: NA
size: few
J: TRBJ2-7
V: TRBV10-3

CDR3: CASSQGGGELFF
DNA: TGTGCCAGCAGTCAAGGGGGCGGGGAGCTGTTTTTT
D: NA
size: once
J: TRBJ2-2
V: TRBV12-3/TRBV12-4

CDR3: CASSLSDGEQYF
DNA: TGTGCCAGCAGCTTATCAGACGGGGAGCAGTACTTC
D: NA
size: NA
J: TRBJ2-7
V: TRBV7-9

CDR3: CASSLESGSSYEQFF
DNA: TGCGCCAGCAGCTTGGAAAGCGGGAGTAGCTATGAGCAGTTCTTC
D: TRBD2
size: NA
J: TRBJ2-1
V: TRBV5-1

CDR3: CASHVGRGRSPLHF
DNA: TGTGCCAGCCATGTTGGGCGGGGCAGGTCACCCCTCCACTTT
D: NA
size: NA
J: TRBJ1-6
V: TRBV6-6

CDR3: CASSLRASGRAAYEQFF
DNA: TGTGCCAGCAGCTTGAGGGCTAGCGGGAGGGCCGCTTATGAGCAGTTCTTC
D: TRBD2
size: once
J: TRBJ2-1
V: TRBV5-6

CDR3: CASSLQGYGYTF
DNA: TGTGCCAGCAGTTTGCAGGGATACGGCTACACCTTC
D: NA
size: NA
J: TRBJ1-2
V: TRBV12-3/TRBV12-4

CDR3: CASSSLGQGSYGYTF
DNA: TGTGCCAGCAGCTCGCTCGGACAGGGATCCTATGGCTACACCTTC
D: TRBD1
size: few
J: TRBJ1-2
V: TRBV11-3

CDR3: CASSNSGRSTGELFF
DNA: TGTGCCAGCAGCAACAGTGGGAGGTCCACCGGGGAGCTGTTTTTT
D: NA
size: NA
J: TRBJ2-2
V: TRBV9

CDR3: CASEILNGIQGEQFF
DNA: TGTGCCAGCGAGATCCTTAACGGGATCCAGGGGGAGCAGTTCTTC
D: NA
size: NA
J: TRBJ2-1
V: TRBV11-3

CDR3: CASSLVRGDGYTF
DNA: TGTGCCAGCAGCTTAGTCAGGGGCGATGGCTACACCTTC
D: NA
size: NA
J: TRBJ1-2
V: TRBV7-8

CDR3: CATLRRRTEAFF
DNA: TGTGCCACCCTAAGAAGGAGAACTGAAGCTTTCTTT
D: NA
size: NA
J: TRBJ1-1
V: TRBV24-1

CDR3: CASSFRDTHQGEQFF
DNA: TGCGCCAGCAGCTTCCGGGACACCCATCAAGGTGAGCAGTTCTTC
D: NA
size: NA
J: TRBJ2-1
V: TRBV5-1

CDR3: CASSLEAGTPQHF
DNA: TGTGCCAGCAGTTTGGAGGCGGGAACGCCCCAGCATTTT
D: NA
size: NA
J: TRBJ1-5
V: TRBV27

CDR3: CAWDPTSGGINEQFF
DNA: TGTGCCTGGGACCCGACTAGCGGGGGTATTAATGAGCAGTTCTTC
D: TRBD2
size: NA
J: TRBJ2-1
V: TRBV30

CDR3: CASSLETGLPQHF
DNA: TGTGCCAGCAGCTTGGAGACAGGGTTGCCCCAGCATTTT
D: TRBD1
size: NA
J: TRBJ1-5
V: TRBV3-1/TRBV3-2

CDR3: CASSYPGQIYEQYF
DNA: TGTGCCAGCAGCTACCCGGGACAGATCTACGAGCAGTACTTC
D: TRBD1
size: NA
J: TRBJ2-7
V: TRBV11-3

CDR3: CSVARASGRAQETQYF
DNA: TGCAGCGTTGCCCGTGCTAGCGGGAGGGCTCAAGAGACCCAGTACTTC
D: TRBD2
size: NA
J: TRBJ2-5
V: TRBV29-1

CDR3: CSARDRRTQYF
DNA: TGCAGTGCTAGAGATAGAAGGACCCAGTACTTC
D: NA
size: NA
J: TRBJ2-5
V: TRBV20-1

CDR3: CASSHPGTRGSYEQYF
DNA: TGTGCCAGCAGCCACCCCGGGACTAGGGGTTCCTACGAGCAGTACTTC
D: TRBD2
size: NA
J: TRBJ2-7
V: TRBV3-1/TRBV3-2

CDR3: CASRSGQGELFF
DNA: TGCGCCAGCAGGTCGGGACAGGGGGAGCTGTTTTTT
D: TRBD1
size: NA
J: TRBJ2-2
V: TRBV5-1

CDR3: CASEQGGTDTQYF
DNA: TGTGCCAGCGAGCAGGGTGGGACAGATACGCAGTATTTT
D: NA
size: NA
J: TRBJ2-3
V: TRBV25-1

CDR3: CATSRSGGSYNEQFF
DNA: TGTGCCACCTCCCGGAGCGGGGGCAGCTACAATGAGCAGTTCTTC
D: TRBD2
size: NA
J: TRBJ2-1
V: TRBV30

CDR3: CASSLHQGDGYTF
DNA: TGCGCCAGCAGCTTGCACCAGGGGGATGGCTACACCTTC
D: TRBD1
size: NA
J: TRBJ1-2
V: TRBV5-1

CDR3: CASSARAGELFF
DNA: TGTGCCAGCAGCGCCCGCGCCGGGGAGCTGTTTTTT
D: NA
size: NA
J: TRBJ2-2
V: TRBV9

CDR3: CASSYSARVSEQYF
DNA: TGTGCCAGCAGTTACTCCGCCAGGGTGTCCGAGCAGTACTTC
D: NA
size: NA
J: TRBJ2-7
V: TRBV6-6

CDR3: CASSQASDPGGSPLHF
DNA: TGTGCCAGCAGCCAAGCATCGGACCCCGGCGGGTCACCCCTCCACTTT
D: NA
size: NA
J: TRBJ1-6
V: TRBV3-1/TRBV3-2

CDR3: CASSLYGTMNTEAFF
DNA: TGTGCCAGCAGCTTATATGGCACAATGAACACTGAAGCTTTCTTT
D: NA
size: NA
J: TRBJ1-1
V: TRBV7-9

CDR3: CAISDSREPQHF
DNA: TGTGCCATCAGTGACTCCCGAGAGCCCCAGCATTTT
D: NA
size: NA
J: TRBJ1-5
V: TRBV10-3

CDR3: CASSLRGAGELFF
DNA: TGTGCCAGCAGTTTGCGGGGGGCCGGGGAGCTGTTTTTT
D: TRBD2
size: NA
J: TRBJ2-2
V: TRBV28

CDR3: CASSPVTDTQYF
DNA: TGCGCCAGCAGCCCGGTCACAGATACGCAGTATTTT
D: NA
size: once
J: TRBJ2-3
V: TRBV5-1

CDR3: CASSPRQIYNEQFF
DNA: TGTGCCAGCAGCCCCCGACAGATTTACAATGAGCAGTTCTTC
D: NA
size: NA
J: TRBJ2-1
V: TRBV3-1/TRBV3-2

CDR3: CASSFGGPREAFF
DNA: TGTGCCAGCAGCTTCGGGGGGCCCCGCGAAGCTTTCTTT
D: NA
size: NA
J: TRBJ1-1
V: TRBV5-6